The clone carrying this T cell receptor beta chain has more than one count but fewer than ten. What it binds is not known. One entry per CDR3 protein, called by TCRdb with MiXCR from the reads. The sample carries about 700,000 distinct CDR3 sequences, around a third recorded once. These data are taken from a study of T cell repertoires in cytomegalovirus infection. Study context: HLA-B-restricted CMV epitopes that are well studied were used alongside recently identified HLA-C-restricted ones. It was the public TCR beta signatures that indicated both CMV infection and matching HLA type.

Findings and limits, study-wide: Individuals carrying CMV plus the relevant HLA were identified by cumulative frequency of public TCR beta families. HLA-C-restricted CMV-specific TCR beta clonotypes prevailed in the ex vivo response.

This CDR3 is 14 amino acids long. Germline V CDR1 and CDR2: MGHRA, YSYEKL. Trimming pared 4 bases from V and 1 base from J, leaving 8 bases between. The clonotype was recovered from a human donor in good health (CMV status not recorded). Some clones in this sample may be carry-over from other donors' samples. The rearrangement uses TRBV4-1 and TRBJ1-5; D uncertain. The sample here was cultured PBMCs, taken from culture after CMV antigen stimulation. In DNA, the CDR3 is TGCGCCAGCAGCCTCGTCTGGAGCAATCAGCCCCAGCATTTT. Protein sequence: CASSLVWSNQPQHF.